Below are 10 T cell receptor beta chains sequenced from a single sample in a study of blood T cell repertoires in COVID-19. TCRdb's copy holds only in-frame clones and misses some; the assay was immunoSEQ multiplex PCR. The sample carries about 310,000 clones, around 91% recorded once. The sequenced material came from peripheral blood. The receptors shown here come from a woman between 40 and 55 years old with COVID-19, enrolled during active disease.

This clone was seen more than once but under ten times. The CDR3 nucleotides read TGTGCCAGCAGCTTAGTCGGAGCAGGGGGTGGCTATGGCTACACCTTC. This sequence encodes CASSLVGAGGGYGYTF. The chain joins TRBV7-2 to TRBJ1-2, with 7 bases matching TRBD1. CDR3 length equals 16 residues. V shed 1 base and J 4 bases; nucleotides not matched to a gene: 9. Germline V CDR1 and CDR2: SGHTA, FQGNSA.

This clone showed up just once. The chain combines TRBV6-2 or TRBV6-3 with TRBJ1-1; 9 bases are shared with TRBD1. Losses at the gene ends were 5 bases for V and 5 bases for J; bases not matched to a gene: 3. Germline V gene sequence: CDR1 MNHEY, CDR2 SVGEGT. This CDR3 region has 13 residues. CDR3 bases: TGTGCCAGCAGTCCGACAGGGGGGACTGAAGCTTTCTTT. It is translated as CASSPTGGTEAFF.

The chain uses TRBV4-2 and TRBJ1-5; TRBD1 might be the D (6 bases). This CDR3 is 15 amino acids long. V lost 1 base, J lost 4 bases, and 11 bases lay in between. Germline CDR1 and CDR2: LGHNA and YNFKEQ. CDR3: CASSQGLGANQPQHF. The CDR3 DNA follows: TGTGCCAGCAGCCAAGGTTTGGGGGCAAATCAGCCCCAGCATTTT.

With regard to this clone: A much larger clone lies one base from this, so it may be a read error. The V gene is TRBV6-2 or TRBV6-3, the J gene TRBJ2-5, with D uncertain. The J call may be faulty, since TRBJ2-7 better matches the DNA end. CDR1 and CDR2 (germline): MNHEY, SVGEGT. The CDR3 runs 11 residues. The CDR3, as DNA: TGTGCCAGCAGCCACTCCTACGAGCAGTACTTC. Amino acids: CASSHSYEQYF.

This chain links TRBV18 with TRBJ1-5, with no clear D. The V gene's germline CDR1 is KGHSH and CDR2 LQKENI. CDR3 length equals 13 residues. Trimming took off 2 bases at V and 3 bases at J, with 5 bases between the two ends. For the CDR3, the DNA is TGTGCCAGCTCACCAGACATCAATCAGCCCCAGCATTTT. As protein: CASSPDINQPQHF.

V gene TRBV6-5 combines with J gene TRBJ2-7; TRBD1 aligns across 9 bases. V lost 6 bases to trimming and J lost 4 bases; unmatched junction nucleotides: 4. This CDR3 region has 13 residues. Germline CDR1 and CDR2: MNHEY and SVGAGI. CDR3 sequence reads: CASRPGQGYEQYF. The DNA for the CDR3 is TGTGCCAGCAGACCGGGACAGGGATACGAGCAGTACTTC.

The CDR3 nucleotides are TGCGCCAGCAGCCCCACCACAGGGGACCCCTACGAGCAGTACTTC. Translation gives CASSPTTGDPYEQYF. The gene calls are TRBV5-1 and TRBJ2-7, with 7 positions matching TRBD1. The CDR3 runs 15 residues. CDR1 is SGHRS, CDR2 YFSETQ, per germline. With V trimmed by 4 bases and J by 2 bases, 9 bases remained unmatched.

This rearrangement joins TRBV15 to TRBJ1-3; D is undetermined. The germline V gene has CDR1 LNHNV and CDR2 YYDKDF (reference sequence). This CDR3 contains 20 residues. V lost 0 bases, J lost 0 bases, and 21 bases lay in between. The CDR3 region is CATSRDYGIVGEVSGNTIYF. CDR3 DNA: TGTGCCACCAGCAGAGATTATGGAATAGTTGGAGAGGTCTCTGGAAACACCATATATTTT.

The rearrangement links TRBV5-5 to TRBJ1-4; 7 bases agree with TRBD1. The junction had 8 bases not matched to a gene; V was cut back by 3 bases and J by 6 bases. Germline V gives CDR1 SGHKS, CDR2 YYEKEE (reference sequence). This CDR3 region has 15 residues. This CDR3 reads CASSSPGGSHEKLFF. Here the CDR3 DNA reads TGTGCCAGCAGCTCCCCAGGGGGAAGTCATGAAAAACTGTTTTTT.

J is TRBJ1-6 and V is TRBV19; TRBD1 matches at 9 bases. The germline CDR1 and CDR2 sequences are LNHDA and SQIVND (reference sequence). This CDR3 contains 14 residues. With V trimmed by 5 bases and J by 7 bases, 3 bases remained unmatched. CDR3 region: CASSEGTGNSPLHF. CDR3 nucleotide sequence: TGTGCCAGTAGTGAAGGGACAGGGAATTCACCCCTCCACTTT.